This is a list of T cell receptor beta chains from one sample in a study of blood T cell repertoires in COVID-19. Libraries were prepared by immunoSEQ multiplex PCR; TCRdb keeps only in-frame clonotypes and omits some of them. The sample lists approximately 110,000 clones, about two thirds occurring once. The sample taken for sequencing was peripheral blood. These receptors all come from a human donor with acute or convalescent COVID-19. The donor label of this sample is uncertain. Each CDR3 is given with its conserved first and last residue. A D gene is named only where the DNA matches it firmly. The size of a clone is reported for some rows only, either as once, few or many, or as a class for expanded clones.

TRBV3-1/TRBV3-2	-	TRBJ2-2	-	CASSPRSTGELFF	TGTGCCAGCAGCCCAAGGAGCACCGGGGAGCTGTTTTTT
TRBV5-1	-	TRBJ2-7	TRBD2	CASSLTPGGYEQYF	TGCGCCAGCAGCTTGACCCCGGGAGGCTACGAGCAGTACTTC
TRBV7-9	-	TRBJ1-1	-	CASSLAQNTEAFF	TGTGCCAGCAGCTTAGCCCAGAACACTGAAGCTTTCTTT
TRBV6-2/TRBV6-3	-	TRBJ2-7	-	CASSRGARREQYF	TGTGCCAGCAGTAGAGGTGCCCGAAGGGAGCAGTACTTC
TRBV5-1	-	TRBJ1-1	TRBD1	CASSQGAGTEAFF	TGCGCCAGCTCCCAGGGGGCAGGCACTGAAGCTTTCTTT
TRBV13	-	TRBJ1-6	TRBD1	CASSLPGQNSPLHF	TGTGCCAGCAGTCTTCCGGGACAGAATTCACCCCTCCACTTT
TRBV24-1	-	TRBJ1-5	TRBD1	CATSDGGTGGQPQHF	TGTGCCACCAGTGATGGAGGGACAGGGGGTCAGCCCCAGCATTTT
TRBV6-5	-	TRBJ1-5	-	CASSRDTSGQPQHF	TGTGCCAGCAGCCGGGACACCTCCGGTCAGCCCCAGCATTTT
TRBV18	-	TRBJ1-6	-	CASSPAGPGGNSPLHF	TGTGCCAGCTCACCGGCCGGGCCGGGGGGGAATTCACCCCTCCACTTT
TRBV9	-	TRBJ2-7	TRBD1	CASSADRGPFYEQYF	TGTGCCAGCAGCGCGGACAGGGGGCCCTTCTACGAGCAGTACTTC
TRBV7-3	-	TRBJ1-6	-	CASSLGRGYNSPLHF	TGTGCCAGCAGCTTAGGCAGGGGCTATAATTCACCCCTCCACTTT
TRBV7-8	-	TRBJ2-3	-	CASSLDSSTDTQYF	TGTGCCAGCAGCTTAGACTCAAGCACAGATACGCAGTATTTT
TRBV12-3/TRBV12-4	few	TRBJ1-6	-	CASSTQGGPLHF	TGTGCCAGCAGTACCCAGGGAGGACCCCTCCACTTT
TRBV6-5	-	TRBJ1-1	-	CASSPWVRGDTEAFF	TGTGCCAGCAGTCCCTGGGTACGCGGGGACACTGAAGCTTTCTTT
TRBV3-1/TRBV3-2	-	TRBJ1-6	-	CASSQETGNSPLHF	TGTGCCAGCAGCCAGGAGACGGGAAATTCACCCCTCCACTTT
TRBV9	-	TRBJ1-6	-	CASSRQGSPLHF	TGTGCCAGCAGCCGACAAGGTTCACCCCTCCACTTT
TRBV9	-	TRBJ2-2	TRBD2	CASSPQGGLAGANTGELFF	TGTGCCAGCAGCCCCCAAGGGGGGCTAGCGGGAGCGAACACCGGGGAGCTGTTTTTT
TRBV4-1	-	TRBJ2-2	-	CASSHSGELFF	TGCGCCAGCAGTCACTCCGGGGAGCTGTTTTTT
TRBV28	-	TRBJ2-5	TRBD2	CASSSGGSGQETQYF	TGTGCCAGCAGTTCGGGGGGGAGCGGTCAAGAGACCCAGTACTTC
TRBV5-4	-	TRBJ2-2	-	CASSLLRGGYTGELFF	TGTGCCAGCAGCTTGCTGAGGGGGGGCTACACCGGGGAGCTGTTTTTT
TRBV27	-	TRBJ1-2	-	CASSLWGREVGGYTF	TGTGCCAGCAGTTTGTGGGGCAGGGAAGTCGGTGGCTACACCTTC
TRBV6-1	-	TRBJ1-2	-	CASSETGTYGYTF	TGTGCCAGCAGTGAAACAGGAACGTATGGCTACACCTTC
TRBV7-2	-	TRBJ2-7	TRBD2	CASRHYERGGREQYF	TGTGCCAGCAGACATTACGAGCGGGGGGGCCGCGAGCAGTACTTC
TRBV30	-	TRBJ1-3	-	CAWSRGSGNTIYF	TGTGCCTGGAGTAGGGGGTCTGGAAACACCATATATTTT
TRBV3-1/TRBV3-2	few	TRBJ1-6	-	CASSQSGSPLHF	TGTGCCAGCAGCCAATCGGGTTCACCCCTCCACTTT
TRBV9	-	TRBJ2-4	TRBD1	CASSVGLGQGKNIQYF	TGTGCCAGCAGCGTGGGCTTAGGACAGGGAAAAAACATTCAGTACTTC